Presented here are 20 T cell receptor beta chains from one specimen sequenced in a study of cytomegalovirus exposure and HLA in healthy donors. PCR employed 60 Vbeta and 13 Jbeta primers. Libraries were prepared by immunoSEQ multiplex PCR; TCRdb keeps only in-frame clonotypes and omits some of them. The data contain approximately 110,000 clones, under 85% of them singletons. Material for sequencing was PBMCs. All receptors derive from a woman aged 45-65 years in good health and CMV-seropositive.

The chain links TRBV5-1 to TRBJ2-3, with D possibly TRBD2 on 7 matching bases. The CDR3 covers 17 residues. Germline loops: CDR1 SGHRS, CDR2 YFSETQ. Trimming left V 0 bases short and J 3 bases short, with 17 bases between. CDR3: CASSLVTSVGGTDTQYF. The CDR3 DNA follows: TGCGCCAGCAGCTTGGTCACTAGCGTAGGGGGGACAGATACGCAGTATTTT.

The chain couples TRBV6-1 to TRBJ1-2; maybe TRBD1 (5 bases). Germline assignment: CDR1 MNHNS and CDR2 SASEGT. This CDR3 comprises 13 residues. The V end was cut by 7 bases, the J end by 2 bases, with 11 bases between. The CDR3 here is CASMKDKNYGYTF. Here the CDR3 DNA reads TGTGCCAGCATGAAGGACAAAAACTATGGCTACACCTTC.

This clone was detected a few times. The chain carries TRBV6-6 and TRBJ2-7; 9 bases are shared with TRBD1. The J segment lost 3 bases and the V segment lost 8 bases, leaving 2 bases of the junction unmatched. CDR1 MNHNY and CDR2 SVGAGI come from the germline V gene (reference sequence). The length of the CDR3 is 12 residues. In nucleotides, the CDR3 is TGTGCCAGCGGACAGGGGTTCTACGAGCAGTACTTC. Translation: CASGQGFYEQYF.

The V call is TRBV7-2, the J call TRBJ2-7, with 12 bases aligning to TRBD1. CDR3 size: 15 residues. The trim removed 5 bases at V and 6 bases at J, leaving 8 bases unmatched. Germline CDR1 SGHTA, CDR2 FQGNSA. The DNA of the CDR3 is TGTGCCAGCAGCGGCCTGGGACAGGGGGCCAGCGAGCAGTACTTC. Its translation is CASSGLGQGASEQYF.

This chain uses TRBV4-2 with TRBJ2-2; D is possibly TRBD1 (5 bases). Per the germline V gene, CDR1 is LGHNA and CDR2 is YNFKEQ. The CDR3 is 14 amino acids. Deletions cut 0 bases from V and 4 bases from J, with 6 bases between. The CDR3 bases are TGTGCCAGCAGCCAAGATCAGGGCACCGGGGAGCTGTTTTTT. The encoded protein is CASSQDQGTGELFF.

This clone was detected only a few times. The V gene is TRBV7-2, the J gene TRBJ2-3; 15 positions match TRBD2. The CDR3 is 17 amino acids. After removal of 4 bases from V and 6 bases from J, the junction contained 8 bases not matched to a gene. The germline gives CDR1 SGHTA, CDR2 FQGNSA. CDR3 loop: CASSSLGLAGGWDTQYF. The DNA for the CDR3 is TGTGCCAGCAGCTCGTTGGGACTAGCGGGGGGATGGGATACGCAGTATTTT.

The chain joins TRBV9 to TRBJ2-1; D is unresolved. V was pared by 0 bases and J by 4 bases, with 2 bases between. Germline values: CDR1 SGDLS, CDR2 YYNGEE. The CDR3 is 12 amino acids. CDR3 amino acids: CASSVAYNEQFF. The CDR3 DNA reads TGTGCCAGCAGCGTAGCTTACAATGAGCAGTTCTTC.

The chain combines TRBV11-2 with TRBJ1-2, with TRBD1 identical over 7 bases. Trimming removed 1 base from V and 2 bases from J; junction bases left unmatched: 10. Per the germline V gene, CDR1 is SGHAT and CDR2 is FQNNGV. The CDR3 sequence is 17 residues long. For the CDR3, the DNA is TGTGCCAGCAGCTTAGTCAACTTTGACAGGGTAAACTATGGCTACACCTTC. As protein: CASSLVNFDRVNYGYTF.

This sequence joins TRBV6-6 and TRBJ2-5, with D possibly TRBD2 on 6 matching bases. Germline V CDR1 and CDR2: MNHNY, SVGAGI (reference sequence). The CDR3 covers 16 residues. V lost 5 bases, J lost 4 bases, and 20 bases lay in between. The CDR3 DNA is TGTGCCAGCAGTCCGGTCGGAGGGCATGGGGGAGAGACCCAGTACTTC. This encodes CASSPVGGHGGETQYF.

This chain connects TRBV7-3 to TRBJ1-2; 10 nucleotides line up with TRBD1. Germline CDR1 SGHTA, CDR2 FQGTGA. V shed 5 bases and J 7 bases; nucleotides not matched to a gene: 7. The CDR3 totals 14 residues. Written as DNA, the CDR3 is TGTGCCAGCAGCCAGACAGGGGGCTTTCGTGGCTACACCTTC. Translation gives CASSQTGGFRGYTF.

As to this clone: Other DNA sequences in this specimen translate into the identical CDR3. This chain connects TRBV29-1 to TRBJ2-7, with D hard to call. The CDR3 length is 12 residues. Trimming removed 1 base at V and 6 bases at J, with 10 bases between. Germline CDR1 and CDR2: SQVTM and ANQGSEA. Written as DNA, the CDR3 is TGCAGCGTTGAAGGAGGAGTTGGCGAGCAGTACTTC. It encodes CSVEGGVGEQYF.

Here the CDR3 DNA reads TGTGCCAGCAGCCGCCACGACAGACCGAACACTGAAGCTTTCTTT. This codes for CASSRHDRPNTEAFF. V usage is TRBV9 and J usage is TRBJ1-1; D might be TRBD1 (5 bases). The CDR3 is 15 amino acids. Trimming cost V 4 bases and J 1 base, with 14 bases left between them. The germline V gene has CDR1 SGDLS and CDR2 YYNGEE.

CDR3 sequence reads: CASRPGLAITGELFF. Written as DNA, the CDR3 is TGCGCCAGCAGACCGGGACTAGCTATCACCGGGGAGCTGTTTTTT. This chain joins TRBV4-3 and TRBJ2-2, with TRBD2 matching over 9 bases. Germline loops: CDR1 LGHNA, CDR2 YSLEER. This CDR3 has 15 residues. V lost 6 bases to trimming and J lost 4 bases; unmatched junction nucleotides: 6.

This clone has more than one count but fewer than ten. The chain combines TRBV5-1 with TRBJ1-3; the D gene is possibly TRBD1 (6 bases). Germline loops: CDR1 SGHRS, CDR2 YFSETQ. Between the trimmed V and J ends, which lost 3 bases and 0 bases, there was a span of 10 bases. This CDR3 comprises 15 residues. The CDR3 sequence is CASSSGQLSGNTIYF. The CDR3 DNA reads TGCGCCAGCAGCTCAGGACAGCTCTCTGGAAACACCATATATTTT.

The chain combines TRBV15 with TRBJ1-2; tentative D call: TRBD1 (5 bases). CDR1 is LNHNV and CDR2 is YYDKDF in the germline V gene (reference sequence). CDR3 length equals 17 residues. Between the trimmed V and J ends, which lost 0 bases and 5 bases, there was a span of 19 bases. CDR3 residues: CATSRDRGGRAGYGYTF. As DNA, the CDR3 is TGTGCCACCAGCAGAGATCGGGGAGGCAGGGCTGGGTATGGCTACACCTTC.

Only one count was recorded for this clone. The chain employs TRBV5-5 and TRBJ1-5; weak D call: TRBD1 (6 bases). V lost 3 bases, J lost 2 bases, and 15 bases lay in between. This CDR3 is 16 amino acids long. Looked up from germline, CDR1 is SGHKS and CDR2 is YYEKEE (reference sequence). DNA for the CDR3: TGTGCCAGCAGCTATGGACAGTGGGTGGGCAATCAGCCCCAGCATTTT. Translated, it gives CASSYGQWVGNQPQHF.

About this clone: Other DNA sequences within the sample encode an identical CDR3. J is TRBJ1-1 and V is TRBV7-3; D gene uncertain. Germline V CDR1 and CDR2: SGHTA, FQGTGA. The CDR3 totals 14 residues. The ends were cut back, 0 bases at V and 1 base at J, with 6 bases in the middle. The CDR3 region has the DNA TGTGCCAGCAGCTTAACCGGAGGGAACACTGAAGCTTTCTTT. Amino acids: CASSLTGGNTEAFF. The whole variable domain, remainder taken from reference TRBV7-3 and TRBJ1-1, is GAGVSQTPSNKVTEKGKYVELRCDPISGHTALYWYRQSLGQGPEFLIYFQGTGAADDSGLPNDRFFAVRPEGSVSTLKIQRTERGDSAVYLCASSLTGGNTEAFFGQGTRLTVV.

This clone occurred many times. The V call is TRBV9, the J call TRBJ2-6, with D hard to call. Germline values: CDR1 SGDLS, CDR2 YYNGEE. V lost 0 bases to trimming and J lost 8 bases, with 9 bases between them. The CDR3 extends over 14 amino acids. The chain's CDR3 is CASSVDYGPNVLTF. The CDR3 DNA sequence: TGTGCCAGCAGCGTAGATTATGGCCCCAACGTCCTGACTTTC.

This chain links TRBV27 with TRBJ2-5, with D perhaps TRBD2 (6 bases). The CDR3 sequence is 15 residues long. V lost 8 bases and J 2 bases, leaving 18 bases between the germline ends. The V gene's germline CDR1 is MNHEY and CDR2 SMNVEV (reference sequence). Here the CDR3 DNA reads TGTGCCAGCGGAATTATGGGGGGTCTGCAAGAGACCCAGTACTTC. It specifies CASGIMGGLQETQYF.

The rearrangement uses TRBV6-1 and TRBJ1-2; perhaps TRBD1 as D (6 bases). The CDR3 has 18 amino acids. V lost 2 bases to trimming and J lost 4 bases, with 23 bases between them. CDR1 is MNHNS, CDR2 SASEGT, per germline. The CDR3 loop is CASSETTLGGISLYGYTF. CDR3 bases: TGTGCCAGCAGTGAAACAACACTAGGGGGAATCTCTCTCTATGGCTACACCTTC.